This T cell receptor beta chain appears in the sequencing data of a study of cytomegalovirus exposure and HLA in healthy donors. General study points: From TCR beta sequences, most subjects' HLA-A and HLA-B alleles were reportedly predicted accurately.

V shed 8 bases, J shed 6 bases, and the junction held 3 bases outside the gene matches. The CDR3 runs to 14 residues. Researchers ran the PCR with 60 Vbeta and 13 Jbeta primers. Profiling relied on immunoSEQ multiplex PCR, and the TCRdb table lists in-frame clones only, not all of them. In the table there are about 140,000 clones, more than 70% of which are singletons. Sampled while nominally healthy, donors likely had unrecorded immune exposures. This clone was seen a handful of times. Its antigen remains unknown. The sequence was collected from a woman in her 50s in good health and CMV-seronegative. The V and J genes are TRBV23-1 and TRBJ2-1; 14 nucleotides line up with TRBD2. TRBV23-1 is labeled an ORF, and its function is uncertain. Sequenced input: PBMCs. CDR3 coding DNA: TGCGCCAGCGGCGGACTAGCGGGGGGCAATGAGCAGTTCTTC. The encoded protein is CASGGLAGGNEQFF.